A selection of T cell receptor beta chains follows, all from one sample in a study of cytomegalovirus exposure and HLA in healthy donors. TCRdb keeps only in-frame clones here, not all; method: immunoSEQ multiplex PCR. The table has fewer than 250,000 clones, around 84% seen once. Sequencing was done on a sample of PBMCs. These receptors came from a woman between 18 and 29 years old in good health and CMV-seronegative. Both conserved end residues are part of each CDR3. Each record gives: J gene, V gene, CDR3 protein.

TRBJ1-1	TRBV30	CARGGLQPNTEAFF
TRBJ2-7	TRBV27	CASSHMTGLILYEQYF
TRBJ2-3	TRBV6-1	CASPPAGGLTDTQYF
TRBJ1-3	TRBV7-9	CASSSLDREVGNTIYF
TRBJ2-5	TRBV28	CASSSPETQYF
TRBJ1-4	TRBV5-1	CASSRGTGVNEKLFF
TRBJ2-7	TRBV4-1	CASSQGDRGFYEQYF
TRBJ2-2	TRBV4-2	CASSHALAGGNTGELFF
TRBJ1-4	TRBV29-1	CSVGGGTNEKLFF
TRBJ2-7	TRBV27	CASSWAGMSYEQYF
TRBJ2-7	TRBV30	CAWRNRGAIEQYF
TRBJ2-1	TRBV11-3	CASSNYNEQFF
TRBJ1-1	TRBV5-5	CASSFSRRGASTEAFF
TRBJ2-5	TRBV5-1	CASSLRTQETQYF
TRBJ2-7	TRBV7-6	CASGLAGGREQYF
TRBJ2-3	TRBV7-2	CASSLMASGGASGDTQYF
TRBJ1-3	TRBV9	CASSLGRGGNTIYF
TRBJ2-5	TRBV4-1	CASSHRTGGWIQETQYF
TRBJ1-4	TRBV6-6	CASSYSRQGNEKLFF
TRBJ2-3	TRBV9	CASSVHPADTQYF
TRBJ2-2	TRBV7-9	CASSLRESSNTGELFF
TRBJ2-5	TRBV14	CASSQGAKETQYF
TRBJ1-3	TRBV11-2	CASSSTRGGNTIYF
TRBJ2-3	TRBV25-1	CASSDLGTGTDTQYF
TRBJ1-1	TRBV7-2	CASSLGQAREAFF
TRBJ2-6	TRBV10-2	CASTGGEGASGANVLTF
TRBJ2-7	TRBV29-1	CSAAPRAGGHEQYF
TRBJ1-2	TRBV29-1	CSVLGTARNYGYTF
TRBJ2-1	TRBV21-1	CASSKGLNEQFF
TRBJ2-7	TRBV28	CASSLTTETFSYEQYF
NA	TRBV6-5	CASSYPGTGRDEQYF
TRBJ2-3	TRBV6-1	CASSERSRGTDTQYF
TRBJ2-5	TRBV5-1	CASRYGRGEETQYF
TRBJ2-3	TRBV5-1	CASSLDSGADTQYF
TRBJ2-1	TRBV5-1	CASSPGTSGGHEQFF
TRBJ1-4	TRBV5-1	CASSSSRFTNEKLFF
TRBJ2-5	TRBV7-2	CASSLRQSRTQYF
TRBJ2-1	TRBV19	CASRTSGSGKGEQFF
TRBJ1-4	TRBV30	CAWSAGGPNEKLFF
TRBJ2-1	TRBV9	CASSVVGLAGRGDEQFF
TRBJ2-3	TRBV6-4	CASSPGLAARDTQYF
TRBJ2-7	TRBV5-1	CASSLGAYEQYF
TRBJ2-5	TRBV7-8	CASSLYSQGQETQYF
TRBJ1-5	TRBV4-3	CASSQMDTGEPQHF
TRBJ2-1	TRBV30	CAWSVDGSPYNEQFF
TRBJ1-2	TRBV9	CASSVQGDYGYTF
TRBJ1-6	TRBV5-6	CASSPLRTGGYNSPLHF
TRBJ2-2	TRBV9	CASSGAAGTRMNTGELFF